The 10 T cell receptor beta chains given below trace back to one sample, sequenced in a study of graft-versus-host responses after intestinal transplantation. Generated by immunoSEQ multiplex PCR, the TCRdb table keeps only in-frame clones and is missing some. The repertoire consists of some 88,000 clones, with approximately 94% occurring once and the leading ten covering roughly 2%. Their specific antigens are unknown. The source was unstimulated CD8+ T cells sorted from spleen or lymph node cells, collected before intestinal transplant. The receptors originated from a human donor who received an intestinal transplant.

The rearrangement links TRBV18 to TRBJ1-5; possibly TRBD1 for D (5 bases). The CDR3 totals 16 residues. The germline V gene encodes CDR1 KGHSH and CDR2 LQKENI. With 3 bases removed from V and 0 bases from J, the gap between germline ends came to 12 bases. As DNA, the CDR3 is TGTGCCAGCTCACCTCCGACAGATTATAGCAATCAGCCCCAGCATTTT. Translating gives CASSPPTDYSNQPQHF. The entire variable domain, with the rest obtained from reference TRBV18 and TRBJ1-5, is as follows: NAGVMQNPRHLVRRRGQEARLRCSPMKGHSHVYWYRQLPEEGLKFMVYLQKENIIDESGMPKERFSAEFPKEGPSILRIQQVVRGDSAAYFCASSPPTDYSNQPQHFGDGTRLSIL.

V usage is TRBV7-9 and J usage is TRBJ1-1, with 7 bases that match TRBD1. Germline CDR1 SEHNR, CDR2 FQNEAQ (reference sequence). This CDR3 is built from 15 residues. The V and J ends lost 4 bases and 7 bases, in that order; junction bases with no gene match: 12. In nucleotides, the CDR3 is TGTGCCAGCAGCTCCACCGGGACAGCAGTCGGTGAAGCTTTCTTT. Its protein product is CASSSTGTAVGEAFF.

A note on this clone: The DNA is omitted, as the CDR3 cannot be located on it reliably, and the CDR3 follows TCRdb's listing. The chain combines TRBV1 with TRBJ2-5; TRBD2, the table's D call, was not compared with the DNA. TRBV1 is a recognized pseudogene. With termini counted, the CDR3 has 18 amino acids. The CDR3 loop reads CTSSQVSVGGGTQETQYF.

The chain uses TRBV6-6 and TRBJ2-7, with D possibly matching TRBD2 (6 bases). With 2 bases removed from V and 2 bases from J, the gap between germline ends came to 16 bases. Germline V gene data show CDR1 as MNHNY and CDR2 as SVGAGI (reference sequence). CDR3 length equals 16 residues. The CDR3 sequence is CASSYLRDSGAYEQYF. The CDR3 bases are TGTGCCAGCAGTTACCTCCGGGACTCTGGGGCCTACGAGCAGTACTTC.

V usage is TRBV10-2 and J usage is TRBJ2-5, with D possibly matching TRBD2 (5 bases). Germline values: CDR1 WSHSY, CDR2 SAAADI. CDR3 length equals 14 residues. Trimming removed 6 bases at V and 1 base at J, with 12 bases between. The DNA of the CDR3 is TGCGCCAGCAGGAGCGGCACCCTCCAAGAGACCCAGTACTTC. It is translated as CASRSGTLQETQYF.

The chain recombines TRBV19 with TRBJ2-1, with TRBD1 identical over 10 bases. From germline, CDR1 is LNHDA and CDR2 SQIVND (reference sequence). V dropped 3 bases and J dropped 9; count of bases not matched to a gene: 5. The CDR3 covers 14 residues. The CDR3 loop is CASSMWDRGSEQFF. The CDR3 DNA is TGTGCCAGTAGTATGTGGGACAGGGGTAGTGAGCAGTTCTTC.

The J gene is TRBJ1-2, the V gene TRBV29-1; TRBD1 agrees at 7 bases. Per germline, CDR1 SQVTM and CDR2 ANQGSEA. This CDR3 spans 12 amino acids. V shed 7 bases, J shed 6 bases, and the junction held 8 bases outside the gene matches. CDR3 residues: CSARDSRDGYTF. CDR3 DNA sequence: TGCAGCGCCCGGGACAGTAGGGATGGCTACACCTTC.

The chain combines TRBV5-1 with TRBJ2-1; perhaps TRBD1 as D (5 bases). The CDR3 consists of 16 residues. Trimming removed 1 base at V and 2 bases at J, with 13 bases between. Germline V gene sequence: CDR1 SGHRS, CDR2 YFSETQ. The CDR3 sequence: CASSLSQGAAYNEQFF. The CDR3 region has the DNA TGCGCCAGCAGCTTGTCTCAGGGTGCGGCCTACAATGAGCAGTTCTTC. The entire variable domain, with the rest obtained from reference TRBV5-1 and TRBJ2-1, is as follows: KAGVTQTPRYLIKTRGQQVTLSCSPISGHRSVSWYQQTPGQGLQFLFEYFSETQRNKGNFPGRFSGRQFSNSRSEMNVSTLELGDSALYLCASSLSQGAAYNEQFFGPGTRLTVL.

The rearrangement uses TRBV27 and TRBJ1-1; the match to TRBD1 covers 7 bases. There are 12 residues in the CDR3. V lost 6 bases to trimming and J lost 5 bases; unmatched junction nucleotides: 3. From germline, CDR1 is MNHEY and CDR2 SMNVEV (reference sequence). CDR3 nucleotide sequence: TGTGCCAGCAGGAAGGGGGCGACTGAAGCTTTCTTT. Translated: CASRKGATEAFF.

The rearrangement joins TRBV27 to TRBJ1-2, with a possible D match to TRBD1 (6 bases). The CDR3 is 15 residues long. CDR1 and CDR2 (germline): MNHEY, SMNVEV (reference sequence). Between the trimmed V and J ends, which lost 2 bases and 6 bases, there was a span of 16 bases. The CDR3 sequence is CASSLGQGYPDGYTF. DNA for the CDR3: TGTGCCAGCAGTTTAGGGCAGGGGTATCCCGATGGCTACACCTTC.